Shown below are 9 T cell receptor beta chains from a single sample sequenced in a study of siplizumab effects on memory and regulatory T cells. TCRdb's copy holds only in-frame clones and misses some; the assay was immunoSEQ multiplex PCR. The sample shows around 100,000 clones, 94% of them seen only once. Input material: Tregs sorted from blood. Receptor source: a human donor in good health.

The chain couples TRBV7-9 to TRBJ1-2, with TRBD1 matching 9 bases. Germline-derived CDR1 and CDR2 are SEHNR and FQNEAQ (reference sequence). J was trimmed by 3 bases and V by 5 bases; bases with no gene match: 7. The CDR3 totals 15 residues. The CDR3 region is CASSPGQGFDYGYTF. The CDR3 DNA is TGTGCCAGCAGCCCGGGACAGGGCTTTGACTATGGCTACACCTTC.

The CDR3 spells CASSRTAYGTDTQYF. CDR3 DNA sequence: TGTGCCAGCAGCAGAACAGCTTATGGCACAGATACGCAGTATTTT. The chain is built from TRBV9 and TRBJ2-3; D gene ambiguous. V was cut by 4 bases and J by 1 base, with 13 bases left in between. The CDR3 extends over 15 amino acids. CDR1 is SGDLS, CDR2 YYNGEE, per germline.

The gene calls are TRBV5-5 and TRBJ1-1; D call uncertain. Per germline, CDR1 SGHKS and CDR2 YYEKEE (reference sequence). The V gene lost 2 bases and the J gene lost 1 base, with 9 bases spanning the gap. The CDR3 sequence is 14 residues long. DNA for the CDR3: TGTGCCAGCAGCTTATGGTCCAAGAACACTGAAGCTTTCTTT. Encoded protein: CASSLWSKNTEAFF. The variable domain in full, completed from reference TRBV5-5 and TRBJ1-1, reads DAGVTQSPTHLIKTRGQQVTLRCSPISGHKSVSWYQQVLGQGPQFIFQYYEKEERGRGNFPDRFSARQFPNYSSELNVNALLLGDSALYLCASSLWSKNTEAFFGQGTRLTVV.

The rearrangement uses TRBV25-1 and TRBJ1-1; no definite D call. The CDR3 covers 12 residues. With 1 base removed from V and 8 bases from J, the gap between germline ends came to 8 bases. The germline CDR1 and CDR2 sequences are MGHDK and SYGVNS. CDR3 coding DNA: TGTGCCAGCAGTGAATGGGAGCAGGAAGCTTTCTTT. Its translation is CASSEWEQEAFF.

CDR3 region: CATSPLGRVGYTF. CDR3 DNA: TGTGCCACCAGCCCACTGGGTCGGGTTGGCTACACCTTC. The chain links TRBV15 to TRBJ1-2, with unresolved D. The V and J ends lost 5 bases and 7 bases respectively, with 14 bases between them. The CDR3 runs 13 residues. Germline CDR1 and CDR2: LNHNV and YYDKDF (reference sequence).

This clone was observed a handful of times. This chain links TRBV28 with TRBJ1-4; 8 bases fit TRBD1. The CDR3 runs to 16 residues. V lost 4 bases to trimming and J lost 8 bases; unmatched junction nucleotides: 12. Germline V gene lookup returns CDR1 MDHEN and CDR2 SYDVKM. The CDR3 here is CASSSHPKQGGEKLFF. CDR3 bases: TGTGCCAGCAGTTCCCACCCTAAACAGGGGGGGGAAAAACTGTTTTTT. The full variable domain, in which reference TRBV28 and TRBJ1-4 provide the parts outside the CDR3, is DVKVTQSSRYLVKRTGEKVFLECVQDMDHENMFWYRQDPGLGLRLIYFSYDVKMKEKGDIPEGYSVSREKKERFSLILESASTNQTSMYLCASSSHPKQGGEKLFFGSGTQLSVL.

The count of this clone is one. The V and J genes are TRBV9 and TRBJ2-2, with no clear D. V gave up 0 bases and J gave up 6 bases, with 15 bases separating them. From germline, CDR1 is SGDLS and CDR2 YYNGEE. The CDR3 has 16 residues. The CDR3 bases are TGTGCCAGCAGCGTAGAATTGGCCCTCGTTTCCGGGGAGCTGTTTTTT. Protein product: CASSVELALVSGELFF.

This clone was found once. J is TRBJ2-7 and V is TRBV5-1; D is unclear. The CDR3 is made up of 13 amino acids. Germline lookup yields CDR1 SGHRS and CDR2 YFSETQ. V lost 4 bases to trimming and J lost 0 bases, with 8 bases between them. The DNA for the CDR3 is TGCGCCAGCAGCGTGCAGTTCTCCTACGAGCAGTACTTC. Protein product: CASSVQFSYEQYF.

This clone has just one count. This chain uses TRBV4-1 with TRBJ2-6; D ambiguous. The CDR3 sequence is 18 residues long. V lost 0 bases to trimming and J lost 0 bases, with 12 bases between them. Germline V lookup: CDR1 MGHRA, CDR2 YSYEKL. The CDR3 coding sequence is TGCGCCAGCAGCCAAGATCGGGCCCTGGGCTCTGGGGCCAACGTCCTGACTTTC. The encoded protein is CASSQDRALGSGANVLTF.